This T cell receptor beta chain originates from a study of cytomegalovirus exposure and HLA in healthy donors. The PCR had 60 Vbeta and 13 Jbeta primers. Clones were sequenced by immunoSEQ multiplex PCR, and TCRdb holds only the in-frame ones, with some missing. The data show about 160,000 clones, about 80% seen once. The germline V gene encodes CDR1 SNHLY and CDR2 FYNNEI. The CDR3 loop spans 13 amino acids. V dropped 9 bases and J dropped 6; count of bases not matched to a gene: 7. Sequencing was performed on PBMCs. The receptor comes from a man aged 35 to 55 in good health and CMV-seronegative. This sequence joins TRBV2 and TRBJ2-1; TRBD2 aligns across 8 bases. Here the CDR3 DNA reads TGTGCCAGTACCGGGACTAGAACCAATGAGCAGTTCTTC. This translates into CASTGTRTNEQFF.